The clone carrying this T cell receptor beta chain was counted only a few times. Its antigen is not identified. There are 15 residues in the CDR3. In germline, CDR1 is SGHTA, CDR2 FQGNSA. The V segment lost 4 bases and the J segment 0 bases; nucleotides outside the gene matches: 3. The sample comes from a study of cytomegalovirus exposure and HLA in healthy donors. 13 Jbeta primers and 60 Vbeta primers were used for the PCR. Original data processing: In a later analysis, approximately 80 million unique TCR beta chains included roughly 11 million shared by two or more donors. TCRdb keeps only in-frame clones here, not all; method: immunoSEQ multiplex PCR. D and trimming were read from the DNA, whereas the V and J calls and clone size are those reported in that table. The sample records approximately 150,000 clones, nearly 80% being singletons. Notes on the study in general: Rates of TCR association differed by HLA locus in a later analysis, with DRB1 highest and HLA-C lowest. TCR beta chains numbering roughly 150 were designated cytomegalovirus-associated. Researchers left out some V segments, among them TRBV6-2 and TRBV6-3, as indistinguishable.

The sequence came from a woman between 35 and 50 years old in good health and CMV-seronegative. Specimen: PBMCs. This chain links TRBV7-2 with TRBJ2-3, with 8 positions matching TRBD2. This CDR3 reads CASSYGGASTDTQYF. In DNA form, the CDR3 reads TGTGCCAGCAGCTACGGGGGGGCCAGCACAGATACGCAGTATTTT.